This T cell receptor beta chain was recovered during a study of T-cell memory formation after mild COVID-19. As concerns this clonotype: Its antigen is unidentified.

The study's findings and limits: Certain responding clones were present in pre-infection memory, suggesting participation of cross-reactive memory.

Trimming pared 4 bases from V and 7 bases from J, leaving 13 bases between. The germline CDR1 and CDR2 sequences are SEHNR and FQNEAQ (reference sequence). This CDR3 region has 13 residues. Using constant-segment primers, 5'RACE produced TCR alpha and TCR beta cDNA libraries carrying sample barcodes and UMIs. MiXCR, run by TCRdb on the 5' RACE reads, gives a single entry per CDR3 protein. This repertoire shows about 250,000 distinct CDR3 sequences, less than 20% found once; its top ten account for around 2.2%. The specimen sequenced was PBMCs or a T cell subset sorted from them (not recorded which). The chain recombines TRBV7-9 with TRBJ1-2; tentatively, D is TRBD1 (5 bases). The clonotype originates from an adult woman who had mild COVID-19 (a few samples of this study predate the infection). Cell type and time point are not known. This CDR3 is CASSYISGTGYTF. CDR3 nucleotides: TGTGCCAGCAGCTATATATCCGGGACTGGCTACACCTTC.